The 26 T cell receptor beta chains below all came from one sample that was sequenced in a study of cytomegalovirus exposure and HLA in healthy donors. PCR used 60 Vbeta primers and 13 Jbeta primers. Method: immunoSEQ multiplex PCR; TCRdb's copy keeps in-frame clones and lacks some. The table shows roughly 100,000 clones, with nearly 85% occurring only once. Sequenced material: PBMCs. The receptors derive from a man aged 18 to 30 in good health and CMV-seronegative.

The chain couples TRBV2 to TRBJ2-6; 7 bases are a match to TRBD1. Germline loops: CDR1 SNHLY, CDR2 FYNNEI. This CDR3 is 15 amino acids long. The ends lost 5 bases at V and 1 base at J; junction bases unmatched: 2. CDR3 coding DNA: TGTGCCAGCAGTTGGGGACAGTCTGGGGCCAACGTCCTGACTTTC. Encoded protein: CASSWGQSGANVLTF.

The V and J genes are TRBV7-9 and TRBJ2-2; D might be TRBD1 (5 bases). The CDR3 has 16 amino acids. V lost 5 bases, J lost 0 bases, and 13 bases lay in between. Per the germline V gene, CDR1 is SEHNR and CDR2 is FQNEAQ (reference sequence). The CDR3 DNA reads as TGTGCCAGCAGCCCCTTAGGACACACGAACACCGGGGAGCTGTTTTTT. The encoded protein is CASSPLGHTNTGELFF.

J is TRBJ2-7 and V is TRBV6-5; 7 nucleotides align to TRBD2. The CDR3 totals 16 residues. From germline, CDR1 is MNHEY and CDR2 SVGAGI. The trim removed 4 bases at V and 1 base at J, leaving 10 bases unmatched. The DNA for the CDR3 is TGTGCCAGCAGTTCCCCCGCGCGAGCGGGGTCCTACGAGCAGTACTTC. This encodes CASSSPARAGSYEQYF.

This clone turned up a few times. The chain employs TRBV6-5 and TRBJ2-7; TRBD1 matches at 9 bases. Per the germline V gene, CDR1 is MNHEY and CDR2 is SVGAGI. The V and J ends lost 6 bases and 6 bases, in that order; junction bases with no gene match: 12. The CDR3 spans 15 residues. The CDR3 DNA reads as TGTGCCAGCAGCCAACCGGGACAGGGAAAGGGCGAGCAGTACTTC. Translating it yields CASSQPGQGKGEQYF.

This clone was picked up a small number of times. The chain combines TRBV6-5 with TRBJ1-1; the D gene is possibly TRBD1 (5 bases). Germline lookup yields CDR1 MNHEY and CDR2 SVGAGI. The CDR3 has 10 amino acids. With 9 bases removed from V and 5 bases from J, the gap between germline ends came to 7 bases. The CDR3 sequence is CASRGTEAFF. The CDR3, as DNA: TGTGCCAGTCGGGGGACTGAAGCTTTCTTT.

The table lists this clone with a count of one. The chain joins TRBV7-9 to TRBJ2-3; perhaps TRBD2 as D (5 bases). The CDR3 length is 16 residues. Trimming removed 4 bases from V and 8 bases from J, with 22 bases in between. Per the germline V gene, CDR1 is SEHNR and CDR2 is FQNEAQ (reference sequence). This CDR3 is CASSSRVDGNPGTQYF. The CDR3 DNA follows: TGTGCCAGCAGCTCAAGGGTTGACGGGAATCCAGGTACGCAGTATTTT.

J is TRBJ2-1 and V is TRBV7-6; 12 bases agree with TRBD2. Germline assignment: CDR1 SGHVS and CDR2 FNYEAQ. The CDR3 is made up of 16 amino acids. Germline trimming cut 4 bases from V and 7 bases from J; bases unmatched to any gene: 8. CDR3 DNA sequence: TGTGCCAGCAGCTCTCAGAGGACTAGCGGGACGAATGAGCAGTTCTTC. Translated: CASSSQRTSGTNEQFF.

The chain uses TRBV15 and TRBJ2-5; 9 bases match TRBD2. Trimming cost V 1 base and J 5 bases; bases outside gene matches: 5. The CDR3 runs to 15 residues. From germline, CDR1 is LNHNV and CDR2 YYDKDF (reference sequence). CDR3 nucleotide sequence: TGTGCCACCAGCAGAGGGCGGGAGGGCCCGGAGACCCAGTACTTC. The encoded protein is CATSRGREGPETQYF.

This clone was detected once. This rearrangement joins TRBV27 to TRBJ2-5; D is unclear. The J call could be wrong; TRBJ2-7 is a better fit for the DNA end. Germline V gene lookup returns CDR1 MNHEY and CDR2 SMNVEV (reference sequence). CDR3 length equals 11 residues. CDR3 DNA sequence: TGTGCCAGCCGGAGTAGATCCGAGCAGTACTTC. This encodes CASRSRSEQYF.

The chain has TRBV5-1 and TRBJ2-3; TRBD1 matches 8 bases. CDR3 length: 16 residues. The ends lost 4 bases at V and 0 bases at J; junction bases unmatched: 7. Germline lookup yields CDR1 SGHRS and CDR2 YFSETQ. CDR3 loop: CASSGTGSPSTDTQYF. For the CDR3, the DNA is TGCGCCAGCAGCGGGACAGGTAGTCCTAGCACAGATACGCAGTATTTT. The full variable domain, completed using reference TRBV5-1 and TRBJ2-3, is KAGVTQTPRYLIKTRGQQVTLSCSPISGHRSVSWYQQTPGQGLQFLFEYFSETQRNKGNFPGRFSGRQFSNSRSEMNVSTLELGDSALYLCASSGTGSPSTDTQYFGPGTRLTVL.

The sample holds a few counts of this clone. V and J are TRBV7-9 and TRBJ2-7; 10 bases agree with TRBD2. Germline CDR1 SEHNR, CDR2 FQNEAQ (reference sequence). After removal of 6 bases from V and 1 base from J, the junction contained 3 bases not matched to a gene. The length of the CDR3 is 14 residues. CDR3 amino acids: CASSGSGRSYEQYF. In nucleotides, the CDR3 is TGTGCCAGCAGTGGTAGCGGGAGGTCCTACGAGCAGTACTTC. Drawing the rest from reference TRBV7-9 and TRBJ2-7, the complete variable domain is DTGVSQNPRHKITKRGQNVTFRCDPISEHNRLYWYRQTLGQGPEFLTYFQNEAQLEKSRLLSDRFSAERPKGSFSTLEIQRTEQGDSAMYLCASSGSGRSYEQYFGPGTRLTVT.

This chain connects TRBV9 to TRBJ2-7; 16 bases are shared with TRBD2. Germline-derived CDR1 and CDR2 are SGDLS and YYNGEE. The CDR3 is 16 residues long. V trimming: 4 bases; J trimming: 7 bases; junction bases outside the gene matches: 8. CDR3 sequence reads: CASSQAGLAGGSEQYF. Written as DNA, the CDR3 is TGTGCCAGCAGCCAAGCGGGACTAGCGGGAGGGAGTGAGCAGTACTTC.

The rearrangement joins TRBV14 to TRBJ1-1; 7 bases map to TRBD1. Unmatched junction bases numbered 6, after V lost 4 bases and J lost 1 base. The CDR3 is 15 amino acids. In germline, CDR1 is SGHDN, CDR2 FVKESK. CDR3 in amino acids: CASSPSQGRNTEAFF. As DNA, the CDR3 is TGTGCCAGCAGCCCATCACAGGGGAGGAACACTGAAGCTTTCTTT. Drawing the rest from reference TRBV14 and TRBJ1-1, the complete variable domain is EAGVTQFPSHSVIEKGQTVTLRCDPISGHDNLYWYRRVMGKEIKFLLHFVKESKQDESGMPNNRFLAERTGGTYSTLKVQPAELEDSGVYFCASSPSQGRNTEAFFGQGTRLTVV.

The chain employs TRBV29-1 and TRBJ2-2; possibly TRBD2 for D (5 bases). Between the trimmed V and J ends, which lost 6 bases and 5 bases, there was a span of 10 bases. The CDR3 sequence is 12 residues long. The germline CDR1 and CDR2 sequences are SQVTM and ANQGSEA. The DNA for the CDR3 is TGCAGCGTCCTTCCGGGAACCGGGGAGCTGTTTTTT. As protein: CSVLPGTGELFF.

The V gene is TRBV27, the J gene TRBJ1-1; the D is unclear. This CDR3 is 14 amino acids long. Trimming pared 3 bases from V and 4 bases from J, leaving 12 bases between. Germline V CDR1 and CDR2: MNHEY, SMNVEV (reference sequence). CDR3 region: CASSFRGWATEAFF. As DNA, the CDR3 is TGTGCCAGCAGTTTCCGGGGATGGGCCACTGAAGCTTTCTTT.

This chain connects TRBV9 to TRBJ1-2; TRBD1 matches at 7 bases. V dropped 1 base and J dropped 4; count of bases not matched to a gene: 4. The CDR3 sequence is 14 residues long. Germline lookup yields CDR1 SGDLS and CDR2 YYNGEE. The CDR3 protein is CASSVRQGSYGYTF. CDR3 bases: TGTGCCAGCAGCGTACGACAGGGTAGCTATGGCTACACCTTC.

CDR3 sequence: CASSPRQDQETQYF. CDR3 DNA: TGTGCCAGCAGCCCAAGACAGGACCAAGAGACCCAGTACTTC. V usage is TRBV7-2 and J usage is TRBJ2-5; perhaps TRBD1 as D (6 bases). The CDR3 contains 14 residues. Germline CDR1 and CDR2: SGHTA and FQGNSA. V gave up 5 bases and J gave up 0 bases, with 10 bases separating them.

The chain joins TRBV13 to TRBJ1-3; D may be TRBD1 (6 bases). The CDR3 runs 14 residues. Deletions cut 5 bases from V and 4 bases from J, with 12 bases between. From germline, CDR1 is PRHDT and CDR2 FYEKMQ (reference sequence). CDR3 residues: CASSQGTFGNTIYF. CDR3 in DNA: TGTGCCAGCAGCCAAGGGACATTCGGAAACACCATATATTTT.

CDR3 residues: CASRGGTYEQYF. CDR3 in DNA: TGTGCCAGTAGGGGGGGAACCTACGAGCAGTACTTC. V usage is TRBV19 and J usage is TRBJ2-7, with D perhaps TRBD2 (6 bases). CDR1 and CDR2 (germline): LNHDA, SQIVND (reference sequence). Trimming shortened V by 6 bases and J by 2 bases, and 8 bases separated the two germline ends. This CDR3 is built from 12 residues.

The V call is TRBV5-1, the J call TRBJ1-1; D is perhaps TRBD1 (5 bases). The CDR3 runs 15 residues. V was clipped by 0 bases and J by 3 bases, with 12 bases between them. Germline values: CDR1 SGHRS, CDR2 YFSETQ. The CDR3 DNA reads TGCGCCAGCAGCTTGGAAGGGGTTTCGGACACTGAAGCTTTCTTT. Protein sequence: CASSLEGVSDTEAFF.

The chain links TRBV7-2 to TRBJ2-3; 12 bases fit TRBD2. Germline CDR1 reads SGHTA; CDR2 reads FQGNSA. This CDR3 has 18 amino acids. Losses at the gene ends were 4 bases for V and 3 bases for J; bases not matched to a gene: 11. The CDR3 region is CASSSISSSGRGTDTQYF. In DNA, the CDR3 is TGTGCCAGCAGCTCGATCTCTTCTAGCGGGAGGGGTACAGATACGCAGTATTTT.

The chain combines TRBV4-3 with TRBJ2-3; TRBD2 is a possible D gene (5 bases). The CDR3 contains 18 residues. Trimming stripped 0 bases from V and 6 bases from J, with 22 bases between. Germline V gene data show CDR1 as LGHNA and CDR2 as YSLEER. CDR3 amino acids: CASSQEGGLVSGLDTQYF. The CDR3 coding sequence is TGCGCCAGCAGCCAAGAAGGAGGCTTGGTATCGGGGTTGGATACGCAGTATTTT.

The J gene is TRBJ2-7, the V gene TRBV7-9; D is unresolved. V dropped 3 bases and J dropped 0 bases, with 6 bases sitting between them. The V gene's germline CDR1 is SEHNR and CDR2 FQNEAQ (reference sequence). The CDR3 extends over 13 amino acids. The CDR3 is CASSFANSYEQYF. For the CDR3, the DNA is TGTGCCAGCAGCTTTGCGAACTCCTACGAGCAGTACTTC.

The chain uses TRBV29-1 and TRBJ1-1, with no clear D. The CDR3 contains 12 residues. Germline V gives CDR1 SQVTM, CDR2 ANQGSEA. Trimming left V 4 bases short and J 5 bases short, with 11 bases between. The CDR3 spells CSVVRGGTEAFF. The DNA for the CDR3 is TGCAGCGTTGTTCGAGGAGGGACTGAAGCTTTCTTT.

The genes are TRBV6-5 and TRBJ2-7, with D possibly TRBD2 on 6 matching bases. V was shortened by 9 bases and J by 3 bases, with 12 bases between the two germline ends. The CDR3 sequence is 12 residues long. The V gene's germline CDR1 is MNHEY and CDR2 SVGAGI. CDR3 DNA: TGTGCCAGTGAGACTAGTGGCTACGAGCAGTACTTC. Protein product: CASETSGYEQYF.

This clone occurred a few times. Written as DNA, the CDR3 is TGTGCCCAGGGGGTTTCGGGTAACACCATATATTTT. Amino acids: CAQGVSGNTIYF. The gene calls are TRBV30 and TRBJ1-3, with 7 bases matching TRBD1. Germline CDR1 reads GTSNPN; CDR2 reads SVGIG (reference sequence). There are 12 residues in the CDR3. Germline trimming cut 8 bases from V and 7 bases from J; bases unmatched to any gene: 8.